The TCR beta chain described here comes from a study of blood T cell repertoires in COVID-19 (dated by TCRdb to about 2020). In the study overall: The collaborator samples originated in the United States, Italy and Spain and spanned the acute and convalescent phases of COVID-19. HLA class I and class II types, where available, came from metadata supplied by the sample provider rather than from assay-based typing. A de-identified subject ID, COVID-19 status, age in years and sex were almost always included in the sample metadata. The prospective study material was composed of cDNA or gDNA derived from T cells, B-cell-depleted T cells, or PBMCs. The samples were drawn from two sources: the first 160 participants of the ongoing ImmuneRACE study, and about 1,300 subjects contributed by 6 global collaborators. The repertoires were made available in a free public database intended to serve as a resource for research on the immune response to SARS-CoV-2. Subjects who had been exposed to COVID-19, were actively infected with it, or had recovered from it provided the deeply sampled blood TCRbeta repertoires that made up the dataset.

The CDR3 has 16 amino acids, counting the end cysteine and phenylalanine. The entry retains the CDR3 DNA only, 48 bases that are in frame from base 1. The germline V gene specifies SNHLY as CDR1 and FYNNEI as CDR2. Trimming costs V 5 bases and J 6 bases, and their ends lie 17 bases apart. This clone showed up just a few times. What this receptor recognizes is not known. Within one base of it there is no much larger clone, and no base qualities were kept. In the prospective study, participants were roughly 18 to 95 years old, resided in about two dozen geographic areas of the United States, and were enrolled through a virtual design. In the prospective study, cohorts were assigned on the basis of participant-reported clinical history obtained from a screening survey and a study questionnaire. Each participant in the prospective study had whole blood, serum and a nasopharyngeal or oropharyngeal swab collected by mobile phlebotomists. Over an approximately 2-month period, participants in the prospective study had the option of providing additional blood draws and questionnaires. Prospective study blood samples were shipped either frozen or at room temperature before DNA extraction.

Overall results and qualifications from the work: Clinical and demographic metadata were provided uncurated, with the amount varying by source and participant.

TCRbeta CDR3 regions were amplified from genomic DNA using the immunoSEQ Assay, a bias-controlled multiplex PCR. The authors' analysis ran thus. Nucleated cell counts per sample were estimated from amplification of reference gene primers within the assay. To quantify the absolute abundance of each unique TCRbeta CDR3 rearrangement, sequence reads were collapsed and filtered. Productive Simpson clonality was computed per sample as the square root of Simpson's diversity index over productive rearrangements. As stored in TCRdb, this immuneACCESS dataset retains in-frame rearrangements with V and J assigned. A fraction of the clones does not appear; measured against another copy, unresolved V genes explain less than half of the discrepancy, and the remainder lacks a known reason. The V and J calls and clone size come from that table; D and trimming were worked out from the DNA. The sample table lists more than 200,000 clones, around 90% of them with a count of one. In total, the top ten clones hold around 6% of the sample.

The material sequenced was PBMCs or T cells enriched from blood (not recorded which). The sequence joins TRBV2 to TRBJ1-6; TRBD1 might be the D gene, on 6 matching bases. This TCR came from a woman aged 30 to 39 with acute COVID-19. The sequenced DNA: TGTGCCAGCAGTACTGAAACAGGGACACTTAATTCACCCCTCCACTTT. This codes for CASSTETGTLNSPLHF.